The rows below give T cell receptor beta chains drawn from one sample of a study of lymphopenia after photon versus proton radiotherapy. The repertoire was sequenced with immunoSEQ multiplex PCR; TCRdb's copy has only in-frame clones and lacks some. The repertoire holds fewer than 25,000 clones, about 93% seen once, with less than 9.5% in the top ten. The specimen was peripheral blood, collected from a patient treated with proton-based radiotherapy. The receptors here all came from a woman aged 70-85 years with pancreatic cancer. Some clones in this sample may be carry-over from other donors' samples. Both conserved end residues are part of each CDR3. Fields, in order: D gene, clone size, V gene, J gene, CDR3 DNA, CDR3 protein. The D gene is left open where the match is weak. A clone size is listed for some rows: how often the clone was seen (once, few, many), or a class if it is expanded.

NA	NA	TRBV19	TRBJ2-1	TGTGCCAGTAGTATATCGACTGGTGAGCAGTTCTTC	CASSISTGEQFF
NA	NA	TRBV19	TRBJ1-5	TGTGCCAGTAGTATGAATATCGGGAGGGATCAGCCCCAGCATTTT	CASSMNIGRDQPQHF
TRBD2	NA	TRBV5-1	TRBJ2-1	TGCGCCAGCAGCTTTGGCGGGATAGCGGGCAATGAGCAGTTCTTC	CASSFGGIAGNEQFF
TRBD2	NA	TRBV5-4	TRBJ2-7	TGTGCCAGCGGACTAGCGGAGTCCTACGAGCAGTACTTC	CASGLAESYEQYF
TRBD1	NA	TRBV19	TRBJ2-7	TGTGCCAGTAGTAGACGCCCCGGGACAGGGTCGGGGGAGCAGTACTTC	CASSRRPGTGSGEQYF
NA	NA	TRBV28	TRBJ1-5	TGTGCCAGCAGTGTCACAGGAGCCAATCAGCCCCAGCATTTT	CASSVTGANQPQHF
NA	NA	TRBV20-1	TRBJ1-2	TGCAGTATGAGTGGGGGCTATGGCTACACCTTC	CSMSGGYGYTF
NA	NA	TRBV5-8	TRBJ2-5	TGTGCCAGCAGCTGGCAAGAGACCCAGTACTTC	CASSWQETQYF
TRBD1	NA	TRBV10-2	TRBJ2-7	TGCGCCAGTAAACCGGGACAGGGGATTAGAGAGCAGTACTTC	CASKPGQGIREQYF
NA	few	TRBV20-1	TRBJ1-1	TGCAGTGCTAGAGAGGTTACTGAAGCTTTCTTT	CSAREVTEAFF
NA	NA	TRBV30	TRBJ1-6	TGTGCCTGGAGTAGAGGACAAGATAATTCACCCCTCCACTTT	CAWSRGQDNSPLHF
NA	NA	TRBV5-8	TRBJ2-4	TGTGCCAGCAGCTTGGCAGACCTAGCCAAAAACATTCAGTACTTC	CASSLADLAKNIQYF
TRBD1	NA	TRBV10-3	TRBJ1-1	TGTGCCATCAGTGGACCCGGGACAGCGAATGAAGCTTTCTTT	CAISGPGTANEAFF
NA	NA	TRBV4-1	TRBJ2-1	TGCGCCAGCAGCCAGATCCGGGCCGCCCCCGAGGGTGAGCAGTTCTTC	CASSQIRAAPEGEQFF
TRBD2	NA	TRBV10-3	TRBJ2-5	TGTGCCATCAGTGAGCGACTAGCGGGAGGGCAAGAGACCCAGTACTTC	CAISERLAGGQETQYF
NA	NA	TRBV5-1	TRBJ2-2	TGCGCCAGCAGCTTAAGATCGAACACCGGGGAGCTGTTTTTT	CASSLRSNTGELFF
NA	once	TRBV28	TRBJ1-2	TGTGCCAGCAGGACACAGGGACAAGAATTTAACTATGGCTACACCTTC	CASRTQGQEFNYGYTF
NA	NA	TRBV15	TRBJ1-2	TGTGCCACCAGCAGAGATAACCAGGCTGCCTATGGCTACACCTTC	CATSRDNQAAYGYTF
NA	NA	TRBV11-2	TRBJ1-2	TGTGCCAGCAGCTTAGGGCAGGGTGTCGGTGGCTACACCTTC	CASSLGQGVGGYTF
TRBD2	NA	TRBV30	TRBJ2-1	TGTGCCTGGAGGTACAGCGGGGGTTACAATGAGCAGTTCTTC	CAWRYSGGYNEQFF
NA	NA	TRBV5-1	TRBJ2-5	TGCGCCAGCAGCGCTCAAGAGACCCAGTACTTC	CASSAQETQYF
TRBD2	NA	TRBV7-9	TRBJ2-7	TGTGCCAGCAGCTTAGGAGCGGGAGGGCCGGGAGAGCAGTACTTC	CASSLGAGGPGEQYF
TRBD1	NA	TRBV9	TRBJ2-4	TGTGCCAGCAGCGTAGGACCCGGGACAGGGCAAAACATTCAGTACTTC	CASSVGPGTGQNIQYF
NA	once	TRBV5-1	TRBJ1-1	TGCGCCAGCAGCTGGGACCGATACACTGAAGCTTTCTTT	CASSWDRYTEAFF
NA	NA	TRBV6-4	TRBJ2-3	TGTGCCAGCAGTGACGACCACGGATCTAGCACAGATACGCAGTATTTT	CASSDDHGSSTDTQYF
TRBD2	NA	TRBV7-2	TRBJ2-3	TGTGCCAGCAGCTTAGGCTCTAGCGGGAGGGGAGATACGCAGTATTTT	CASSLGSSGRGDTQYF
TRBD1	once	TRBV6-5	TRBJ1-1	TGTGCCAGCAGTTACTTTACAGGGGGGATGAACACTGAAGCTTTCTTT	CASSYFTGGMNTEAFF
TRBD1	NA	TRBV4-1	TRBJ1-4	TGCGCCAGCAGCCATTTGGAGGGGGCCTCTAATGAAAAACTGTTTTTT	CASSHLEGASNEKLFF
TRBD1	NA	TRBV9	TRBJ1-1	TGTGCCAGCAGCCCTCCCGGGCAGGGGGTTGAAGCTTTCTTT	CASSPPGQGVEAFF
TRBD2	NA	TRBV14	TRBJ2-5	TGTGCCAGCAGCCAACAGCTAGCGGGAGCCCAAGAGACCCAGTACTTC	CASSQQLAGAQETQYF
TRBD2	NA	TRBV19	TRBJ2-1	TGTGCCACCTCGTCCGGTAGCGGGAGGGCCTACAATGAGCAGTTCTTC	CATSSGSGRAYNEQFF
TRBD2	NA	TRBV7-2	TRBJ2-1	TGTGCCAGCAGCTTAGTGGGAGCGGGACTAGAGGCGAATGAGCAGTTCTTC	CASSLVGAGLEANEQFF
NA	NA	TRBV11-2	TRBJ1-3	TGTGCCAGCAGCGACAGACGGGGATCTGGAAACACCATATATTTT	CASSDRRGSGNTIYF
NA	NA	TRBV7-2	TRBJ1-3	TGTGCCAGCAGCTTAACAGGGCCCGGAAACACCATATATTTT	CASSLTGPGNTIYF
TRBD2	NA	TRBV5-1	TRBJ2-5	TGCGCCAGCTATATGGGACTAGCGGGAGAAGAGACCCAGTACTTC	CASYMGLAGEETQYF
NA	NA	TRBV4-1	TRBJ1-5	TGCGCCAGCAGCCAATGGAGGGGTGAGCCCCAGCATTTT	CASSQWRGEPQHF
NA	NA	TRBV7-9	TRBJ1-1	TGTGCCAGCAGCTTAGAAAGGGGGGAAGGGAACACTGAAGCTTTCTTT	CASSLERGEGNTEAFF
TRBD1	NA	TRBV6-5	TRBJ2-7	TGTGCCAGCAGACGACAGGGGGAATACGAGCAGTACTTC	CASRRQGEYEQYF
NA	NA	TRBV5-3	TRBJ2-1	TGTGCCAGAAGCTTGGTTGGGGACTTTGTTTTCAATGAGCAGTTCTTC	CARSLVGDFVFNEQFF
NA	NA	TRBV19	TRBJ2-7	TGTGCCAGTAGTATGGTGGGCCAAACCTACGAGCAGTACTTC	CASSMVGQTYEQYF
NA	NA	TRBV4-2	TRBJ2-1	TGTGCCAGCAGCCAAGAATATGCAAGTGAGCAGTTCTTC	CASSQEYASEQFF
NA	NA	TRBV9	TRBJ2-3	TGTGCCAGCAGCGTTTGGGAGTTCACAGATACGCAGTATTTT	CASSVWEFTDTQYF
NA	NA	TRBV6-5	TRBJ1-5	TGTGCCAGCAGTTACTCAGGGACGGCGAATCAGCCCCAGCATTTT	CASSYSGTANQPQHF
TRBD2	once	TRBV7-2	TRBJ2-2	TGTGCCAGCAGCTTAGTGACTAGCGGGACTGGGGAGCTGTTTTTT	CASSLVTSGTGELFF
TRBD2	NA	TRBV4-2	TRBJ2-7	TGTGCCAGCAGCCAAGATCTACTAGCGGGAACCTACGAGCAGTACTTC	CASSQDLLAGTYEQYF
NA	NA	TRBV28	TRBJ2-2	TGTGCCAGCAGTGGGATCCGGGCCGGGGAGCTGTTTTTT	CASSGIRAGELFF
TRBD1	NA	TRBV5-1	TRBJ1-1	TGCGCCAGCAGCAAGGACAGGGAAGGCACTGAAGCTTTCTTT	CASSKDREGTEAFF
TRBD1	NA	TRBV18	TRBJ2-1	TGTGCCAGCTCACCCTCCGGGACAGGGGGATACAATGAGCAGTTCTTC	CASSPSGTGGYNEQFF
NA	NA	TRBV6-5	TRBJ1-2	TGTGCCAGCAGTTACTCGGTCTACGGCAGCTATGGCTACACCTTC	CASSYSVYGSYGYTF
NA	NA	TRBV10-1	TRBJ2-5	TGCGCCAGCAGTGAGGCCGTCTTGACTGAGACCCAGTACTTC	CASSEAVLTETQYF
TRBD2	NA	TRBV29-1	TRBJ2-3	TGCAGCGTTGATGGGAGAGCGGGAGTCCATAGCACAGATACGCAGTATTTT	CSVDGRAGVHSTDTQYF
NA	NA	TRBV19	TRBJ2-3	TGTGCCAGTAGTTTCAGGGATACGCAGTATTTT	CASSFRDTQYF
NA	once	TRBV19	TRBJ1-2	TGTGCCAGTAGTATGTCCCCACGACGGGTCTATGGCTACACCTTC	CASSMSPRRVYGYTF
NA	once	TRBV11-2	TRBJ2-2	TGTGCCAGCAGCTTAGAAGCCACCACCGGGGAGCTGTTTTTT	CASSLEATTGELFF
TRBD2	NA	TRBV9	TRBJ2-1	TGTGCCAGCACCCTAACCGGGGGGTCAACCGCCTACAATGAGCAGTTCTTC	CASTLTGGSTAYNEQFF
NA	NA	TRBV7-2	TRBJ1-3	TGTGCCAGCAGCGTCCGTTTCTCTGGAAACACCATATATTTT	CASSVRFSGNTIYF
TRBD2	once	TRBV6-1	TRBJ2-1	TGTGCCAGCAGTGAAGGCGTAGGACTAGCGGGGTATGAGCAGTTCTTC	CASSEGVGLAGYEQFF
TRBD1	NA	TRBV29-1	TRBJ1-2	TGCAGCGGGGGACAGGACTATGGCTACACCTTC	CSGGQDYGYTF
NA	NA	TRBV19	TRBJ2-1	TGTGCCAGTAATCGTAGACACTCCTACAATGAGCAGTTCTTC	CASNRRHSYNEQFF
NA	NA	TRBV13	TRBJ2-7	TGTGCCAGCAGCGTTTTCTCCTACGAGCAGTACTTC	CASSVFSYEQYF